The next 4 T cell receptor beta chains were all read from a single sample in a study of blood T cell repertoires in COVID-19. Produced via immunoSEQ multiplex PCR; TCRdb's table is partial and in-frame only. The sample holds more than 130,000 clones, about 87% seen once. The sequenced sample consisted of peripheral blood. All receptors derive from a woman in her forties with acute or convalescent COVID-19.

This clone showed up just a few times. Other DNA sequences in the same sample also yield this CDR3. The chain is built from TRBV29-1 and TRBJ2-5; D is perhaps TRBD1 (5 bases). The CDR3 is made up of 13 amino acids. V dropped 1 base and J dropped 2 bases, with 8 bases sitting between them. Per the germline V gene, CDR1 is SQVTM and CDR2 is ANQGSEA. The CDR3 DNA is TGCAGCGTTGAAGGGGGCGTTCAAGAGACCCAGTACTTC. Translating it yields CSVEGGVQETQYF. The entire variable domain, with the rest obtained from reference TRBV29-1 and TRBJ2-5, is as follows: SAVISQKPSRDICQRGTSLTIQCQVDSQVTMMFWYRQQPGQSLTLIATANQGSEATYESGFVIDKFPISRPNLTFSTLTVSNMSPEDSSIYLCSVEGGVQETQYFGPGTRLLVL.

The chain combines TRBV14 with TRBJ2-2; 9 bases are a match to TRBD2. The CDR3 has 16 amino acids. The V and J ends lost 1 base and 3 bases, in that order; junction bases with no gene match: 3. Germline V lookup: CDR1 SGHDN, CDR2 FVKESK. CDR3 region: CASSQVAGGYTGELFF. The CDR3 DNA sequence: TGTGCCAGCAGCCAAGTTGCGGGAGGGTACACCGGGGAGCTGTTTTTT. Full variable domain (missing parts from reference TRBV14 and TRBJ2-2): EAGVTQFPSHSVIEKGQTVTLRCDPISGHDNLYWYRRVMGKEIKFLLHFVKESKQDESGMPNNRFLAERTGGTYSTLKVQPAELEDSGVYFCASSQVAGGYTGELFFGEGSRLTVL.

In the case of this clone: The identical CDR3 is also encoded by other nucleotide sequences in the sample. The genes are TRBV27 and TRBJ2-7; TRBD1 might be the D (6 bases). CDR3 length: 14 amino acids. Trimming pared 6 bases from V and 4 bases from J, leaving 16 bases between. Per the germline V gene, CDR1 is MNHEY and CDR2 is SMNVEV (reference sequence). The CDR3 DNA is TGTGCCAGCAGCCTCAGGGGTCGGGCTTACGAGCAGTACTTC. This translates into CASSLRGRAYEQYF.

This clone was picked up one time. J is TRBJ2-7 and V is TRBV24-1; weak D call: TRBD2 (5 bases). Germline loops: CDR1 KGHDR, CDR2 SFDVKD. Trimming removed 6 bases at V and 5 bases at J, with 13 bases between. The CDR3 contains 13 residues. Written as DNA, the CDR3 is TGTGCCACCAGTTGGTCGGGGTCTGACGAGCAGTACTTC. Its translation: CATSWSGSDEQYF.